This TCR beta chain comes out of a study of CD8 T cells in Susac syndrome. Study-level results: Roughly 5 Susac-specific public clones appeared in CD8+ TEMRA repertoires, and sixteen in total CD8+ repertoires.

Germline CDR1 reads SEHNR; CDR2 reads FQNEAQ (reference sequence). V dropped 5 bases and J dropped 6 bases, with 8 bases sitting between them. This CDR3 region has 11 residues. When the RNA was reverse transcribed, random hexamers were used with an input of roughly 0.45 to 1 ug. The TCR beta CDR3 was amplified by immunoSEQ multiplex PCR across 54 Vbeta, 13 Jbeta. TCRdb reprocessed the immunoSEQ multiplex PCR reads via MiXCR and lists one record per CDR3 protein. The table lists fewer than 60,000 distinct CDR3 sequences, approximately 95% of them singletons. As concerns this clonotype: Its specificity is not known.

This chain joins TRBV7-9 and TRBJ2-7; D ambiguous. This clonotype was sampled from a human donor with Susac syndrome. Material: CD8+ T cells from PBMCs. The CDR3 nucleotides read TGTGCCAGCAGCCCTACATTCGAGCAGTACTTC. This gives the protein CASSPTFEQYF.